The 18 T cell receptor beta chains given below trace back to one sample, sequenced in a study of CD8 T cells in Susac syndrome. Reverse transcription of roughly 0.45 to 1 ug RNA was performed with random hexamers. TCRdb reprocessed the immunoSEQ multiplex PCR reads via MiXCR and lists one record per CDR3 protein. The sample holds some 200,000 distinct CDR3 sequences, 92% seen once. The sample comprised CD8+ T cells from PBMCs. Receptors originate from a human donor with multiple sclerosis.

This chain connects TRBV12-3 or TRBV12-4 to TRBJ1-2; no clear D. V lost 7 bases to trimming and J lost 0 bases, with 15 bases between them. The CDR3 sequence is 15 residues long. The CDR3, as DNA: TGTGCCAGCACCAAAATCGAAACAGCTAACTATGGCTACACCTTC. Translated, it gives CASTKIETANYGYTF.

The CDR3 nucleotides read TGTGCCAGCAAGGGAGCGGGGGAGAGCACAGATACGCAGTATTTT. This encodes CASKGAGESTDTQYF. The chain joins TRBV5-4 to TRBJ2-3; 8 bases are shared with TRBD2. The CDR3 has 15 amino acids. Germline trimming cut 6 bases from V and 0 bases from J; bases unmatched to any gene: 6. Germline values: CDR1 SGHNT, CDR2 YYREEE (reference sequence).

The chain is built from TRBV24-1 and TRBJ2-3; 12 bases match TRBD2. The V gene's germline CDR1 is KGHDR and CDR2 SFDVKD. J lost 9 bases, V lost 3 bases, and 9 bases had no gene match. The CDR3 is 16 residues long. In DNA form, the CDR3 reads TGTGCCACCAGTGATCCCCTAGCGGGGGGGCATCGAACGCAGTATTTT. Amino acids: CATSDPLAGGHRTQYF.

The chain uses TRBV19 and TRBJ1-1; tentative D call: TRBD1 (5 bases). Germline CDR1 is LNHDA and CDR2 is SQIVND (reference sequence). V was clipped by 4 bases and J by 6 bases, with 9 bases between them. There are 12 residues in the CDR3. The CDR3 nucleotides read TGTGCCAGTAGTAGCCAGGGCCCTGAAGCTTTCTTT. Translation gives CASSSQGPEAFF.

The V call is TRBV9, the J call TRBJ1-3; D unresolved. The germline V and J ends were trimmed by 0 bases and 1 base, with 2 bases remaining between them. The CDR3 is made up of 13 amino acids. CDR1 and CDR2 (germline): SGDLS, YYNGEE. The CDR3: CASSVGSGNTIYF. In DNA, the CDR3 is TGTGCCAGCAGCGTAGGATCTGGAAACACCATATATTTT.

The V call is TRBV12-3 or TRBV12-4, the J call TRBJ2-2; 10 nucleotides line up with TRBD2. The V and J ends lost 7 bases and 16 bases, in that order; junction bases with no gene match: 15. This CDR3 has 14 residues. The CDR3 sequence is CASTRGTSGESAFF. CDR3 DNA: TGTGCCAGCACCCGAGGAACTAGCGGGGAAAGTGCGTTTTTT.

The chain is built from TRBV20-1 and TRBJ2-5, with 13 bases matching TRBD2. This CDR3 is built from 15 residues. CDR1 is DFQATT and CDR2 is SNEGSKA in the germline V gene (reference sequence). Unmatched junction bases numbered 0, after V lost 1 base and J lost 1 base. CDR3 loop: CSARGTSGGQETQYF. The DNA for the CDR3 is TGCAGTGCTAGAGGGACTAGCGGGGGCCAAGAGACCCAGTACTTC.

The CDR3 DNA follows: TGTGCCAGCAGCCTCTCGAAGGGCGGCTACACCTTC. This sequence encodes CASSLSKGGYTF. The chain has TRBV11-2 and TRBJ1-2; D gene unclear. This CDR3 contains 12 residues. Trimming took 5 bases from V and 8 from J, leaving 12 bases between them. Germline values: CDR1 SGHAT, CDR2 FQNNGV.

The chain recombines TRBV19 with TRBJ2-4, with D possibly TRBD2 on 5 matching bases. Trimming took off 6 bases at V and 1 base at J, with 16 bases between the two ends. The CDR3 is 16 residues long. Looked up from germline, CDR1 is LNHDA and CDR2 is SQIVND (reference sequence). The CDR3 here is CASSIRTQRAKNIQYF. The CDR3 DNA reads as TGTGCCAGTAGCATCAGGACTCAACGGGCCAAAAACATTCAGTACTTC. Combining the CDR3 with reference TRBV19 and TRBJ2-4 gives the whole variable domain DGGITQSPKYLFRKEGQNVTLSCEQNLNHDAMYWYRQDPGQGLRLIYYSQIVNDFQKGDIAEGYSVSREKKESFPLTVTSAQKNPTAFYLCASSIRTQRAKNIQYFGAGTRLSVL.

The chain has TRBV5-6 and TRBJ1-1; 7 nucleotides match TRBD1. With V trimmed by 2 bases and J by 6 bases, 13 bases remained unmatched. The germline V gene has CDR1 SGHDT and CDR2 YYEEEE. The CDR3 consists of 16 residues. CDR3 amino acids: CASSFLAGGKRAEAFF. DNA of the CDR3: TGTGCCAGCAGCTTCTTGGCAGGGGGAAAGAGGGCTGAAGCTTTCTTT.

This clonotype was observed once. The chain employs TRBV10-1 and TRBJ2-7; 11 nucleotides match TRBD1. The J segment lost 1 base and the V segment lost 10 bases, leaving 6 bases of the junction unmatched. The CDR3 sequence is 14 residues long. Looked up from germline, CDR1 is WNHNN and CDR2 is SYGVQD (reference sequence). The CDR3 DNA sequence: TGCGCCACCTTCCGGGACAGGGGGTCCTACGAGCAGTACTTC. The encoded protein is CATFRDRGSYEQYF.

The chain has TRBV4-2 and TRBJ2-1, with 8 bases identical to TRBD1. Germline-derived CDR1 and CDR2 are LGHNA and YNFKEQ. This CDR3 is built from 17 residues. V was clipped by 0 bases and J by 6 bases; unmatched bases: 10. CDR3: CASSQDLTGEFFNEQFF. The CDR3 DNA is TGTGCCAGCAGCCAAGATTTGACAGGGGAGTTCTTCAATGAGCAGTTCTTC.

This clonotype was found once. This rearrangement joins TRBV20-1 to TRBJ2-7; D may be TRBD1 (6 bases). This CDR3 spans 16 amino acids. Germline assignment: CDR1 DFQATT and CDR2 SNEGSKA (reference sequence). V lost 0 bases and J lost 2, with 17 bases in between. CDR3 coding DNA: TGCAGTGCTAGAGATGGGCAGGGGTATCATCCCTACGAGCAGTACTTC. It yields the protein CSARDGQGYHPYEQYF.

The chain employs TRBV7-9 and TRBJ2-7; D is possibly TRBD2 (6 bases). CDR1 and CDR2 from the germline V gene are SEHNR and FQNEAQ (reference sequence). The CDR3 is 14 residues long. V was clipped by 8 bases and J by 3 bases, with 17 bases between them. The CDR3 reads CASGPGGSRYEQYF. The CDR3 DNA sequence: TGTGCCAGCGGCCCTGGGGGGTCCCGCTACGAGCAGTACTTC.

In its sample, this clonotype was seen once. The genes are TRBV4-1 and TRBJ2-7, with no clear D. The V and J ends lost 0 bases and 2 bases respectively, with 14 bases between them. The CDR3 extends over 16 amino acids. Germline V gene lookup returns CDR1 MGHRA and CDR2 YSYEKL. This chain's CDR3 is CASSQDLPGTPYEQYF. The CDR3 nucleotides read TGCGCCAGCAGCCAAGATCTACCAGGTACCCCCTACGAGCAGTACTTC.

The rearrangement joins TRBV3-1 to TRBJ2-1, with TRBD2 matching over 12 bases. The germline V gene encodes CDR1 LGHDT and CDR2 YNNKEL (reference sequence). With V trimmed by 4 bases and J by 3 bases, 7 bases remained unmatched. This CDR3 has 17 residues. CDR3: CASSPTSGGLVYNEQFF. CDR3 nucleotide sequence: TGTGCCAGCAGCCCCACTAGCGGGGGGCTCGTCTACAATGAGCAGTTCTTC.

This chain uses TRBV7-9 with TRBJ2-5; TRBD1 agrees at 9 bases. J lost 5 bases, V lost 4 bases, and 14 bases had no gene match. Germline lookup yields CDR1 SEHNR and CDR2 FQNEAQ (reference sequence). This CDR3 contains 17 residues. The CDR3 DNA follows: TGTGCCAGCAGCTCAAGGGGAGAGGACAGGGGTTTCGAGACCCAGTACTTC. Translating it yields CASSSRGEDRGFETQYF.

About this clonotype itself: An end of the junction does not agree with germline; a read error may underlie this. The rearrangement joins TRBV7-7 to TRBJ2-7; 10 positions match TRBD2. The CDR3 contains 15 residues. In germline, CDR1 is SSHAT, CDR2 FNYEAQ (reference sequence). Here the CDR3 reads CASSVAGGRSYEQYF. As DNA, the CDR3 is TGTGCTAGCAGCGTAGCGGGAGGACGATCCTACGAGCAGTACTTC.